These 3 T cell receptor beta chains originate from one sample sequenced in a study of cytomegalovirus exposure and HLA in healthy donors. PCR employed 60 Vbeta and 13 Jbeta primers. Clones were read by immunoSEQ multiplex PCR, and TCRdb kept only the in-frame ones, dropping some. This table has fewer than 75,000 clones, 75% to 85% appearing once. The sample taken for sequencing was PBMCs. The receptor set was obtained from a man under 40 in good health and CMV-seronegative.

J is TRBJ1-1 and V is TRBV5-4; 7 positions match TRBD1. Germline V gene data show CDR1 as SGHNT and CDR2 as YYREEE (reference sequence). V lost 3 bases, J lost 6 bases, and 5 bases stayed unmatched. The CDR3 has 13 amino acids. The CDR3 region has the DNA TGTGCCAGCAGCTCACAGGGGTTTCCTGAAGCTTTCTTT. As protein: CASSSQGFPEAFF.

The rearrangement joins TRBV11-2 to TRBJ2-7, with a tentative D call TRBD1 (6 bases). The germline gives CDR1 SGHAT, CDR2 FQNNGV. The CDR3 has 15 residues. V was pared by 7 bases and J by 3 bases, with 19 bases between. CDR3 bases: TGTGCCAGCACCAGAGGTTCAGGGGATGACTACGAGCAGTACTTC. Its protein product is CASTRGSGDDYEQYF.

This sequence joins TRBV5-1 and TRBJ2-3; D may be TRBD2 (6 bases). Germline V CDR1 and CDR2: SGHRS, YFSETQ. The V end lost 0 bases, the J end lost 2 bases, and 10 bases lay between the germline ends. CDR3 length: 15 residues. CDR3 protein: CASSLVGGDTDTQYF. CDR3 DNA: TGCGCCAGCAGCTTGGTGGGGGGAGACACAGATACGCAGTATTTT.